This T cell receptor beta chain emerged from a study of blood T cell repertoires in COVID-19. Whole-study context: T cells, B-cell-depleted T cells, or PBMCs supplied cDNA or gDNA.

Assay: immunoSEQ multiplex PCR; the TCRdb copy retains only in-frame clones and omits some. The sample records about 200,000 clones, 85% to 90% being singletons. Germline assignment: CDR1 MRHNA and CDR2 SNTAGT. After removal of 5 bases from V and 3 bases from J, the junction contained 9 bases not matched to a gene. The CDR3 runs to 17 residues. Residents of 24 US areas, aged about 18 to 95 years, made up the participants. Sequencing input: PBMCs or T cells enriched from blood (not recorded which). This clonotype was sampled from a man aged 30 to 45 who had recovered from COVID-19. The J gene is TRBJ2-1, the V gene TRBV6-4; the match to TRBD2 covers 11 bases. This CDR3 reads CASSPSSGGYGYNEQFF. CDR3 bases: TGTGCCAGCAGTCCGTCTAGCGGGGGGTACGGCTACAATGAGCAGTTCTTC.